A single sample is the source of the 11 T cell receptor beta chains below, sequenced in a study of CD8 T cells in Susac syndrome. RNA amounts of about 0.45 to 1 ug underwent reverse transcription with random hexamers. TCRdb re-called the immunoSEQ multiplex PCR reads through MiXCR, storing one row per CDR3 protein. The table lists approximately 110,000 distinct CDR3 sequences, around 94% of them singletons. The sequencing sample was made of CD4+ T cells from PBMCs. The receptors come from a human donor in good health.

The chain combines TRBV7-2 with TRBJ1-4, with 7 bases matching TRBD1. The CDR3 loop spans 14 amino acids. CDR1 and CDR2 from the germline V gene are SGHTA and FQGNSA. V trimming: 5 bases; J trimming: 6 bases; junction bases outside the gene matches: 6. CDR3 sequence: CASSPGTADEKLFF. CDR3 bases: TGTGCCAGCAGCCCCGGGACAGCCGATGAAAAACTGTTTTTT.

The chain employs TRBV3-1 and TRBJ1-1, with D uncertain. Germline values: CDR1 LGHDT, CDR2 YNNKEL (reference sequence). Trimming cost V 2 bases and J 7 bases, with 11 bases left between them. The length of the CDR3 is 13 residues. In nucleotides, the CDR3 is TGTGCCAGCAGCCAAAGGGCAGGCCTTGAAGCTTTCTTT. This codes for CASSQRAGLEAFF.

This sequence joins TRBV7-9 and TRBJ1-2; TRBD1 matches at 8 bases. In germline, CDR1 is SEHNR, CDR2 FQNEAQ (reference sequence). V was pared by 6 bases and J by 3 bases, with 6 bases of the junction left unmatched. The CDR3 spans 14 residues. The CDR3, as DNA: TGTGCCAGCAGTCGAGACAGGGGAGACTATGGCTACACCTTC. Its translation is CASSRDRGDYGYTF.

CDR3 loop: CASSLRQDDTGELFF. Written as DNA, the CDR3 is TGTGCCAGCAGCTTACGGCAGGATGACACCGGGGAGCTGTTTTTT. The chain carries TRBV7-9 and TRBJ2-2; no clear D. This CDR3 has 15 amino acids. V lost 2 bases and J lost 3, with 10 bases in between. Germline assignment: CDR1 SEHNR and CDR2 FQNEAQ (reference sequence).

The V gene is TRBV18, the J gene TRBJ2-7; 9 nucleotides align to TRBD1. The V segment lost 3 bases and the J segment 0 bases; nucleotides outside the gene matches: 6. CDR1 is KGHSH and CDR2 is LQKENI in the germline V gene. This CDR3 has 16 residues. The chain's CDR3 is CASSPPGTGSSYEQYF. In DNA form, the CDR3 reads TGTGCCAGCTCACCTCCCGGGACAGGGAGCTCCTACGAGCAGTACTTC.

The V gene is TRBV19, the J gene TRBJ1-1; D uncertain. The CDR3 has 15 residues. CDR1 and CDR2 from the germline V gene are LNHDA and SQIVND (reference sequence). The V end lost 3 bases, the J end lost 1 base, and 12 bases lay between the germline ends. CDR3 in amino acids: CASSMRLQGNTEAFF. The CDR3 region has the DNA TGTGCCAGTAGTATGAGGCTACAAGGGAACACTGAAGCTTTCTTT.

The CDR3 region is CASSPLGEDSGNTIYF. For the CDR3, the DNA is TGTGCCAGCTCACCACTGGGGGAGGACTCTGGAAACACCATATATTTT. The genes are TRBV18 and TRBJ1-3; D perhaps matches TRBD1 (5 bases). This CDR3 is 16 amino acids long. V was shortened by 1 base and J by 0 bases, with 10 bases between the two germline ends. Germline loops: CDR1 KGHSH, CDR2 LQKENI. Supplemented by reference TRBV18 and TRBJ1-3, the full variable domain reads NAGVMQNPRHLVRRRGQEARLRCSPMKGHSHVYWYRQLPEEGLKFMVYLQKENIIDESGMPKERFSAEFPKEGPSILRIQQVVRGDSAAYFCASSPLGEDSGNTIYFGEGSWLTVV.

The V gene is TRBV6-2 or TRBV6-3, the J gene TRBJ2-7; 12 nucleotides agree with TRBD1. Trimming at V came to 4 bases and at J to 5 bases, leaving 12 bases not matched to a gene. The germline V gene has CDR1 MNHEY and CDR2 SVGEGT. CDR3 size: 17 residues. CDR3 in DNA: TGTGCCAGCAGTTCAAACCGGGACAGGGGGCCATCGGACGAGCAGTACTTC. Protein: CASSSNRDRGPSDEQYF.

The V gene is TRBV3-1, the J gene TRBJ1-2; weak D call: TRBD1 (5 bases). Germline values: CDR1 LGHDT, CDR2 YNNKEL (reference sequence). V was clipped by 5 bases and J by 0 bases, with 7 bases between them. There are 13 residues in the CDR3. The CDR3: CASSGDANYGYTF. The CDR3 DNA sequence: TGTGCCAGCAGCGGGGACGCTAACTATGGCTACACCTTC. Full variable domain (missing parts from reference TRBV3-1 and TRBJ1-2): DTAVSQTPKYLVTQMGNDKSIKCEQNLGHDTMYWYKQDSKKFLKIMFSYNNKELIINETVPNRFSPKSPDKAHLNLHINSLELGDSAVYFCASSGDANYGYTFGSGTRLTVV.

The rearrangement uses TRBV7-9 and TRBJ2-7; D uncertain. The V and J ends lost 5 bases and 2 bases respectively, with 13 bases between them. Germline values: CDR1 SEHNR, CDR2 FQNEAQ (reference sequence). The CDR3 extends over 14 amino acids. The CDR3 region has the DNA TGTGCCAGCAGCCCCTTAGCCGGAGCCTACGAGCAGTACTTC. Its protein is CASSPLAGAYEQYF.

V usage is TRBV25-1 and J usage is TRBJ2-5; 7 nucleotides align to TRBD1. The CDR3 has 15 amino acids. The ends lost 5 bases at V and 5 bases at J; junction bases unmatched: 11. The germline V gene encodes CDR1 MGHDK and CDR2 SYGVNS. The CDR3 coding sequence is TGTGCCAGCAGTCTACGGGACAGAGGGAAGGAGACCCAGTACTTC. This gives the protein CASSLRDRGKETQYF. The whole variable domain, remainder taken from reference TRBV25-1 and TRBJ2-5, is EADIYQTPRYLVIGTGKKITLECSQTMGHDKMYWYQQDPGMELHLIHYSYGVNSTEKGDLSSESTVSRIRTEHFPLTLESARPSHTSQYLCASSLRDRGKETQYFGPGTRLLVL.